Below, 27 T cell receptor beta chains from the same sample are listed, as sequenced in a study of T cell responses to AZD1222 COVID-19 vaccine. TCRdb keeps only in-frame clones here, not all; method: immunoSEQ multiplex PCR. The sample shows some 200,000 clones, roughly 92% of them seen only once. This specimen was peripheral blood, taken 28 days after the second AZD1222 dose. These receptors were obtained from an adult who received the AZD1222 COVID-19 vaccine.

CDR3 protein: CASSPAGGPSYEQYF. In nucleotides, the CDR3 is TGTGCCAGCTCACCTGCGGGGGGACCAAGCTACGAGCAGTACTTC. The chain couples TRBV18 to TRBJ2-7; TRBD2 agrees at 8 bases. V dropped 3 bases and J dropped 3; count of bases not matched to a gene: 7. Germline values: CDR1 KGHSH, CDR2 LQKENI. This CDR3 has 15 residues.

This clone was detected once. The chain couples TRBV27 to TRBJ1-1, with TRBD1 identical over 7 bases. V dropped 5 bases and J dropped 11; count of bases not matched to a gene: 11. This CDR3 comprises 13 residues. Germline CDR1 and CDR2: MNHEY and SMNVEV (reference sequence). CDR3 in amino acids: CASSPRGPGPAFF. The DNA of the CDR3 is TGTGCCAGCAGTCCTAGGGGGCCCGGGCCCGCTTTCTTT.

The J gene is TRBJ2-2, the V gene TRBV11-3; no clear D. The CDR3 is 15 residues long. CDR1 is SGHNT, CDR2 YENEEA, per germline. The ends were cut back, 5 bases at V and 2 bases at J, with 12 bases in the middle. The CDR3 loop reads CASSPRKGNTGELFF. The CDR3 DNA reads as TGTGCCAGCAGCCCCCGTAAGGGAAACACCGGGGAGCTGTTTTTT.

This chain links TRBV2 with TRBJ2-2; no firm D call. The CDR3 is 11 amino acids. Germline CDR1 is SNHLY and CDR2 is FYNNEI. Trimming took off 5 bases at V and 5 bases at J, with 3 bases between the two ends. The CDR3 DNA sequence: TGTGCCAGCAGTAGAACCGGGGAGCTGTTTTTT. Translation: CASSRTGELFF.

This chain joins TRBV5-1 and TRBJ1-4; 7 nucleotides line up with TRBD1. The V and J ends lost 0 bases and 5 bases, in that order; junction bases with no gene match: 1. Germline-derived CDR1 and CDR2 are SGHRS and YFSETQ. The CDR3 spans 14 residues. CDR3 DNA: TGCGCCAGCAGCTTGGGGGACAGCAATGAAAAACTGTTTTTT. Translated: CASSLGDSNEKLFF.

The chain combines TRBV5-1 with TRBJ2-3; the match to TRBD2 covers 11 bases. Trimming at V came to 5 bases and at J to 3 bases, leaving 11 bases not matched to a gene. The CDR3 has 17 amino acids. Germline loops: CDR1 SGHRS, CDR2 YFSETQ. The CDR3: CASRSTGLAGGTDTQYF. For the CDR3, the DNA is TGCGCCAGCAGATCGACCGGACTAGCGGGTGGGACAGATACGCAGTATTTT.

This clone has only one observation. The chain is built from TRBV30 and TRBJ1-5; no definite D call. The CDR3 has 13 amino acids. Deletions cut 3 bases from V and 4 bases from J, with 10 bases between. CDR1 and CDR2 from the germline V gene are GTSNPN and SVGIG (reference sequence). CDR3 residues: CAWSVADNQPQHF. CDR3 DNA: TGTGCCTGGAGCGTCGCGGATAATCAGCCCCAGCATTTT.

The chain is built from TRBV27 and TRBJ1-1, with D possibly being TRBD1 (6 bases). The CDR3 runs to 15 residues. V was pared by 1 base and J by 0 bases, with 9 bases between. The germline V gene encodes CDR1 MNHEY and CDR2 SMNVEV (reference sequence). CDR3 in DNA: TGTGCCAGCAGTTTATTACAGGGCGTGAACACTGAAGCTTTCTTT. It translates to CASSLLQGVNTEAFF.

The gene calls are TRBV29-1 and TRBJ2-5; TRBD2 might be the D (5 bases). V was clipped by 4 bases and J by 7 bases, with 16 bases between them. Germline lookup yields CDR1 SQVTM and CDR2 ANQGSEA. The CDR3 is 13 residues long. The CDR3, as DNA: TGCAGCGTTGTTGGTAGGCGGGTAGGGACCCAGTACTTC. This sequence encodes CSVVGRRVGTQYF.

This clone was counted only a few times. The V and J genes are TRBV21-1 and TRBJ2-5; TRBD2 reflects the table's D call only, with no check against the DNA. TRBV21-1 is annotated as a pseudogene. This CDR3 comprises 14 residues. As DNA, the CDR3 is TGTGCCAGCTGTGAGCGGGAGGGCCAAGAGACCCAGTACTTC. This sequence encodes CASCEREGQETQYF.

V and J are TRBV7-9 and TRBJ2-5; the match to TRBD1 covers 8 bases. The CDR3 covers 15 residues. Per germline, CDR1 SEHNR and CDR2 FQNEAQ (reference sequence). V gave up 5 bases and J gave up 0 bases; unmatched junction bases: 5. The chain's CDR3 is CASSSGQGNQETQYF. In nucleotides, the CDR3 is TGTGCCAGCAGCAGTGGACAGGGTAACCAAGAGACCCAGTACTTC.

This chain connects TRBV2 to TRBJ1-5; TRBD1 is a possible D gene (5 bases). V gave up 7 bases and J gave up 0 bases, with 13 bases separating them. Per germline, CDR1 SNHLY and CDR2 FYNNEI. The CDR3 is 15 residues long. The CDR3 loop is CASTPDSYSNQPQHF. The CDR3 DNA reads TGTGCCAGCACCCCAGACAGTTATAGCAATCAGCCCCAGCATTTT.

The CDR3 protein is CASSSEGEQFF. As DNA, the CDR3 is TGTGCCAGCAGCTCTGAGGGTGAGCAGTTCTTC. V and J are TRBV7-8 and TRBJ2-1; weak D call: TRBD2 (5 bases). The CDR3 is made up of 11 amino acids. V lost 4 bases, J lost 9 bases, and 7 bases lay in between. CDR1 and CDR2 from the germline V gene are SGHVS and FQNEAQ.

This clone appeared once. The chain carries TRBV6-5 and TRBJ1-2; TRBD1 aligns across 9 bases. The germline gives CDR1 MNHEY, CDR2 SVGAGI. This CDR3 has 15 residues. The V and J ends lost 5 bases and 2 bases, in that order; junction bases with no gene match: 6. The CDR3 DNA is TGTGCCAGCAGTCAGGGACAGGGAGGGAACTATGGCTACACCTTC. Protein sequence: CASSQGQGGNYGYTF.

In its sample, this clone was seen once. The chain carries TRBV24-1 and TRBJ2-1; no reliable D call. The germline CDR1 and CDR2 sequences are KGHDR and SFDVKD. Trimming pared 3 bases from V and 4 bases from J, leaving 12 bases between. The CDR3 has 15 residues. CDR3 residues: CATSDVGEAYNEQFF. The DNA of the CDR3 is TGTGCCACCAGTGATGTAGGCGAGGCTTACAATGAGCAGTTCTTC.

The chain employs TRBV28 and TRBJ2-5; 8 bases match TRBD1. Losses at the gene ends were 2 bases for V and 2 bases for J; bases not matched to a gene: 4. The CDR3 is 15 residues long. Per the germline V gene, CDR1 is MDHEN and CDR2 is SYDVKM. CDR3 DNA sequence: TGTGCCAGCAGTTTAATAACAGGGGGTCAAGAGACCCAGTACTTC. Translated: CASSLITGGQETQYF.

The rearrangement links TRBV27 to TRBJ2-2; D is ambiguous. The CDR3 length is 13 residues. Germline assignment: CDR1 MNHEY and CDR2 SMNVEV (reference sequence). V lost 5 bases to trimming and J lost 3 bases, with 7 bases between them. Here the CDR3 DNA reads TGTGCCAGCAGTCGCGGTTACACCGGGGAGCTGTTTTTT. It yields the protein CASSRGYTGELFF.

The chain recombines TRBV6-5 with TRBJ2-1; D gene ambiguous. From germline, CDR1 is MNHEY and CDR2 SVGAGI. The germline V and J ends were trimmed by 2 bases and 0 bases, with 11 bases remaining between them. This CDR3 contains 16 residues. As DNA, the CDR3 is TGTGCCAGCAGTTACGAGCAGGTTGGCTCCTACAATGAGCAGTTCTTC. Translated: CASSYEQVGSYNEQFF.

The chain links TRBV12-3 or TRBV12-4 to TRBJ2-1; tentative D call: TRBD2 (6 bases). V dropped 3 bases and J dropped 6 bases, with 9 bases sitting between them. This CDR3 region has 13 residues. The CDR3 DNA follows: TGTGCCAGCAGTTTGACGACTAGCAATGAGCAGTTCTTC. Translating gives CASSLTTSNEQFF.

The V and J genes are TRBV27 and TRBJ1-2; no clear D gene. The germline V gene encodes CDR1 MNHEY and CDR2 SMNVEV (reference sequence). The CDR3 covers 15 residues. The V and J ends lost 3 bases and 0 bases respectively, with 11 bases between them. The DNA for the CDR3 is TGTGCCAGCAGTTTCTCAAGGGTGGCTAACTATGGCTACACCTTC. It codes for CASSFSRVANYGYTF.

This chain connects TRBV5-1 to TRBJ1-1; D gene unclear. Trimming cost V 3 bases and J 5 bases, with 8 bases left between them. The CDR3 has 12 residues. Germline CDR1 reads SGHRS; CDR2 reads YFSETQ. The CDR3 DNA is TGCGCCAGCAGCTCTCCCGGGACTGAAGCTTTCTTT. Protein sequence: CASSSPGTEAFF.

The chain couples TRBV10-3 to TRBJ2-2, with 7 nucleotides matching TRBD1. Germline assignment: CDR1 ENHRY and CDR2 SYGVKD. The V gene end was trimmed by 0 bases and the J gene end by 4 bases; junction bases not matched to a gene: 2. CDR3 size: 15 residues. The CDR3 DNA sequence: TGTGCCATCAGTGAGTCCGACAGGGCCACCGGGGAGCTGTTTTTT. It encodes CAISESDRATGELFF.

The rearrangement uses TRBV7-9 and TRBJ1-2; 11 bases are shared with TRBD1. With V trimmed by 4 bases and J by 4 bases, 5 bases remained unmatched. The length of the CDR3 is 15 residues. From germline, CDR1 is SEHNR and CDR2 FQNEAQ (reference sequence). This chain's CDR3 is CASSYGQGAGYGYTF. In nucleotides, the CDR3 is TGTGCCAGCAGCTACGGACAGGGGGCAGGCTATGGCTACACCTTC.

The V and J genes are TRBV30 and TRBJ1-3; D is possibly TRBD1 (5 bases). CDR1 and CDR2 (germline): GTSNPN, SVGIG (reference sequence). CDR3 size: 14 residues. The V gene lost 6 bases and the J gene lost 0 bases, with 12 bases spanning the gap. This CDR3 reads CACTQGISGNTIYF. DNA of the CDR3: TGTGCCTGTACTCAGGGAATCTCTGGAAACACCATATATTTT. Supplemented by reference TRBV30 and TRBJ1-3, the full variable domain reads SQTIHQWPATLVQPVGSPLSLECTVEGTSNPNLYWYRQAAGRGLQLLFYSVGIGQISSEVPQNLSASRPQDRQFILSSKKLLLSDSGFYLCACTQGISGNTIYFGEGSWLTVV.

The chain links TRBV4-2 to TRBJ2-1; 9 positions agree with TRBD2. V trimming: 1 base; J trimming: 0 bases; junction bases outside the gene matches: 4. Germline CDR1 LGHNA, CDR2 YNFKEQ. The CDR3 has 17 amino acids. In DNA form, the CDR3 reads TGTGCCAGCAGCCAAGTCGGTAGCGGGAGCTCCTACAATGAGCAGTTCTTC. This translates into CASSQVGSGSSYNEQFF.

The chain uses TRBV5-1 and TRBJ1-1; D unclear. V lost 7 bases and J lost 5, with 18 bases in between. This CDR3 is built from 14 residues. CDR1 SGHRS and CDR2 YFSETQ come from the germline V gene. CDR3 region: CASQAVGGLTEAFF. The CDR3 nucleotides are TGCGCCAGCCAAGCGGTGGGCGGATTAACTGAAGCTTTCTTT.

CDR3 bases: TGTGCCAGCAGCTGGGGGGTAATCGGGACCAAAAACATTCAGTACTTC. Translated, it gives CASSWGVIGTKNIQYF. The chain employs TRBV5-5 and TRBJ2-4, with a weak D call TRBD2 (6 bases). The V and J ends lost 3 bases and 2 bases respectively, with 15 bases between them. Germline assignment: CDR1 SGHKS and CDR2 YYEKEE (reference sequence). The CDR3 contains 16 residues.